One and the same sample provided the 12 T cell receptor beta chains below, sequenced in a study of cytomegalovirus exposure and HLA in healthy donors. Vbeta (60) and Jbeta (13) primers were used in the PCR. Sequenced by immunoSEQ multiplex PCR; TCRdb stores in-frame clones only, minus some. The sample data list about 200,000 clones. Material for sequencing was PBMCs. These receptors were collected from a girl aged 2-10 years in good health and CMV-seropositive.

Here the CDR3 DNA reads TGTGCCAGCAGCCAAGAGGCAGGGGCAAGTGGAAACACCATATATTTT. Protein: CASSQEAGASGNTIYF. The gene calls are TRBV14 and TRBJ1-3, with D maybe TRBD1 (6 bases). The CDR3 totals 16 residues. Germline CDR1 reads SGHDN; CDR2 reads FVKESK. Trimming left V 0 bases short and J 3 bases short, with 12 bases between. The variable domain in full, with the rest retrieved from reference TRBV14 and TRBJ1-3, is EAGVTQFPSHSVIEKGQTVTLRCDPISGHDNLYWYRRVMGKEIKFLLHFVKESKQDESGMPNNRFLAERTGGTYSTLKVQPAELEDSGVYFCASSQEAGASGNTIYFGEGSWLTVV.

V and J are TRBV14 and TRBJ1-1, with D uncertain. In germline, CDR1 is SGHDN, CDR2 FVKESK. The V end was cut by 1 base, the J end by 10 bases, with 16 bases between. The CDR3 is made up of 14 amino acids. CDR3 amino acids: CASSQARGTLGAFF. CDR3 in DNA: TGTGCCAGCAGCCAAGCACGGGGAACATTGGGAGCTTTCTTT.

V is TRBV6-6 and J is TRBJ1-1; 8 bases match TRBD1. The J segment lost 5 bases and the V segment lost 2 bases, leaving 7 bases of the junction unmatched. This CDR3 is 15 amino acids long. CDR1 is MNHNY and CDR2 is SVGAGI in the germline V gene (reference sequence). The CDR3 DNA reads as TGTGCCAGCAGTTACGATGGACAGGGAGGGACTGAAGCTTTCTTT. This sequence encodes CASSYDGQGGTEAFF.

The chain couples TRBV10-2 to TRBJ2-7; the D is unclear. Germline V gene lookup returns CDR1 WSHSY and CDR2 SAAADI. V was cut by 6 bases and J by 5 bases, with 8 bases left in between. This CDR3 region has 11 residues. In DNA, the CDR3 is TGCGCCAGCAGCCCCCGAGACGAGCAGTACTTC. Protein sequence: CASSPRDEQYF.

V is TRBV5-1 and J is TRBJ2-6, with unresolved D. V was shortened by 6 bases and J by 3 bases, with 22 bases between the two germline ends. The germline V gene has CDR1 SGHRS and CDR2 YFSETQ. This CDR3 has 18 amino acids. CDR3 DNA: TGCGCCAGCACCCCGGAGCGCGGCGGTGTGGGTGGGGCCAACGTCCTGACTTTC. Translated: CASTPERGGVGGANVLTF. The variable domain in full, completed from reference TRBV5-1 and TRBJ2-6, reads KAGVTQTPRYLIKTRGQQVTLSCSPISGHRSVSWYQQTPGQGLQFLFEYFSETQRNKGNFPGRFSGRQFSNSRSEMNVSTLELGDSALYLCASTPERGGVGGANVLTFGAGSRLTVL.

J is TRBJ2-5 and V is TRBV15; D call uncertain. Germline CDR1 and CDR2: LNHNV and YYDKDF (reference sequence). This CDR3 spans 15 amino acids. Trimming removed 1 base at V and 3 bases at J, with 12 bases between. For the CDR3, the DNA is TGTGCCACCAGCAGAGTCGCCCGTACGGAAGAGACCCAGTACTTC. Translated: CATSRVARTEETQYF.

V usage is TRBV28 and J usage is TRBJ2-5, with D unresolved. The end of the DNA aligns better with TRBJ2-7, so the J call may be wrong. Germline V gene sequence: CDR1 MDHEN, CDR2 SYDVKM. This CDR3 has 13 amino acids. The CDR3: CASSGRPTYEQYF. CDR3 sequence (DNA): TGTGCCAGCAGTGGTCGTCCAACCTACGAGCAGTACTTC.

The chain has TRBV27 and TRBJ2-3; 8 nucleotides align to TRBD2. The CDR3 extends over 13 amino acids. Per germline, CDR1 MNHEY and CDR2 SMNVEV (reference sequence). J gave up 7 bases and V 4 bases, and 4 bases lay outside the gene matches. The CDR3 nucleotides read TGTGCCAGCAGTTGGAAGCGGGAGAATACGCAGTATTTT. Translating it yields CASSWKRENTQYF.

The V and J genes are TRBV5-1 and TRBJ2-7; 7 bases fit TRBD1. The CDR3 sequence is 15 residues long. Germline lookup yields CDR1 SGHRS and CDR2 YFSETQ. J was trimmed by 1 base and V by 1 base; bases with no gene match: 5. This CDR3 reads CASSLRQGRSYEQYF. The CDR3 coding sequence is TGCGCCAGCAGCTTGCGACAGGGAAGGTCCTACGAGCAGTACTTC.

The chain has TRBV5-1 and TRBJ1-2; TRBD1 aligns across 7 bases. CDR3 size: 20 residues. The trim removed 4 bases at V and 3 bases at J, leaving 24 bases unmatched. CDR1 SGHRS and CDR2 YFSETQ come from the germline V gene. CDR3 DNA sequence: TGCGCCAGCAGCGGCCGAAGCGACACAGGGGCCCTAACGCCCTACTATGGCTACACCTTC. Amino acids: CASSGRSDTGALTPYYGYTF.

The V call is TRBV5-1, the J call TRBJ2-1, with TRBD2 identical over 10 bases. This CDR3 has 12 amino acids. The V gene end was trimmed by 5 bases and the J gene end by 13 bases; junction bases not matched to a gene: 6. CDR1 is SGHRS, CDR2 YFSETQ, per germline. The CDR3 loop is CASRPLAGDQFF. The CDR3, as DNA: TGCGCCAGCAGACCCCTAGCGGGAGACCAGTTCTTC.

This chain connects TRBV19 to TRBJ1-2; 8 nucleotides match TRBD1. With V trimmed by 2 bases and J by 2 bases, 10 bases remained unmatched. Germline loops: CDR1 LNHDA, CDR2 SQIVND (reference sequence). CDR3 length: 17 amino acids. In DNA, the CDR3 is TGTGCCAGTAGTATATGGTTGACAGGGGATGCGAACTATGGCTACACCTTC. Protein sequence: CASSIWLTGDANYGYTF.